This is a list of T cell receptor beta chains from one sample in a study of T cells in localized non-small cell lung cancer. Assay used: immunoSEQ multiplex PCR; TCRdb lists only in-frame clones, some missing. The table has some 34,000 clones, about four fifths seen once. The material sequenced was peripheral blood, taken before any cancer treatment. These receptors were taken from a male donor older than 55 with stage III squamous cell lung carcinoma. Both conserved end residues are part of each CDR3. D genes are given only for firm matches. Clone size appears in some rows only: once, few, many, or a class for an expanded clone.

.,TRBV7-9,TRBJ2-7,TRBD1,CASLQSGTGPHEQYF,TGTGCCAGTCTCCAATCCGGGACAGGGCCCCACGAGCAGTACTTC
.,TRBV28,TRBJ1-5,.,CASSFDPGNNQPQHF,TGTGCCAGCAGTTTCGATCCAGGGAACAATCAGCCCCAGCATTTT
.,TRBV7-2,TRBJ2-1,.,CASSLSSGYHEQFF,TGTGCCAGCAGCCTCAGTTCCGGATACCATGAGCAGTTCTTC
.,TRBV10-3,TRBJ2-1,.,CAISEGLSSYNEQFF,TGTGCCATCAGTGAGGGACTATCCTCTTACAATGAGCAGTTCTTC
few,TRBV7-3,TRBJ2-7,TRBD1,CASSLTGQGGVRQYF,TGTGCCAGCAGCTTAACGGGACAGGGTGGTGTTCGGCAGTACTTC
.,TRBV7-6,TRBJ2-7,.,CASSQSGTREAEQYF,TGTGCCAGCAGCCAGTCCGGTACTAGGGAGGCGGAGCAGTACTTC
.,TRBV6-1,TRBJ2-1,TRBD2,CASSELGGRTYNEQFF,TGTGCCAGCAGTGAATTGGGCGGGAGAACCTACAATGAGCAGTTCTTC
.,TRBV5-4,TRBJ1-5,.,CASSLGDAPQHF,TGTGCCAGCAGCTTGGGAGACGCCCCCCAGCATTTT
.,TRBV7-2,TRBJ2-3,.,CASSPPSTDTQYF,TGTGCCAGCAGCCCTCCCAGCACAGATACGCAGTATTTT
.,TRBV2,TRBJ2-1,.,CASSEPDVAEQFF,TGTGCCAGCAGCGAACCCGATGTGGCGGAGCAGTTCTTC
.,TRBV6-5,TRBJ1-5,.,CASSYSAGLDQPQHF,TGTGCCAGCAGTTACTCAGCGGGCTTGGACCAGCCCCAGCATTTT
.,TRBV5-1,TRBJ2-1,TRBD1,CASSLSETGRNEQFF,TGCGCCAGCAGCCTAAGTGAGACAGGGCGGAATGAGCAGTTCTTC
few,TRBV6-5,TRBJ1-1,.,CASTPQGGTEAFF,TGTGCCAGCACCCCCCAGGGCGGCACTGAAGCTTTCTTT
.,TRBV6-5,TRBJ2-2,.,CASSYSGPNTGELFF,TGTGCCAGCAGTTACTCCGGGCCGAACACCGGGGAGCTGTTTTTT
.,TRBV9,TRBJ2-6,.,CASSDKSGANVLTF,TGTGCCAGCAGCGACAAATCTGGGGCCAACGTCCTGACTTTC
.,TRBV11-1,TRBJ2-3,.,CASSLGSGTDTQYF,TGTGCCAGCAGCTTAGGTTCTGGCACAGATACGCAGTATTTT
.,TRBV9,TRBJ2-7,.,CASGLGVYEQYF,TGTGCCAGTGGACTGGGGGTCTACGAGCAGTACTTC
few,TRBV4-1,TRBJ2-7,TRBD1,CASSQSPGWDSFSYEQYF,TGCGCCAGCAGCCAAAGCCCCGGGTGGGACAGCTTCTCCTACGAGCAGTACTTC
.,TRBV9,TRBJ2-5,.,CASSVAGGGAETQYF,TGTGCCAGCAGCGTAGCGGGAGGGGGCGCAGAGACCCAGTACTTC
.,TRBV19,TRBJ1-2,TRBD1,CASSPTGGGGYTF,TGTGCCAGTAGTCCGACAGGGGGAGGCGGCTACACCTTC
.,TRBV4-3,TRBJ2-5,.,CASSQDRDGLRETQYF,TGCGCCAGCAGCCAAGATAGGGACGGACTTAGAGAGACCCAGTACTTC
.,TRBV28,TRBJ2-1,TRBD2,CASSLRLAGVYEQFF,TGTGCCAGCAGTTTGAGACTAGCGGGAGTCTATGAGCAGTTCTTC
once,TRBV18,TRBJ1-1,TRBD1,CASCRGRGTEAFF,TGTGCCAGCTGCAGGGGGCGGGGGACTGAAGCTTTCTTT
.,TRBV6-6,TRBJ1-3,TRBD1,CASSYRPDRAGNTIYF,TGTGCCAGCAGTTACAGGCCGGACAGGGCTGGAAACACCATATATTTT
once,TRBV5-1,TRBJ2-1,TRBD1,CASMPGQVNNEQFF,TGCGCCAGCATGCCCGGACAGGTAAACAATGAGCAGTTCTTC
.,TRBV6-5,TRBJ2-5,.,CASSYDRLGTQYF,TGTGCCAGCAGTTACGACAGATTGGGGACCCAGTACTTC
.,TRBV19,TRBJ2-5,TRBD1,CASSATGTGVQETQYF,TGTGCCAGTAGTGCCACCGGGACAGGGGTACAAGAGACCCAGTACTTC
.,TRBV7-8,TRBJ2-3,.,CASSLVLVGVANTQYF,TGTGCCAGCAGCTTAGTTTTAGTCGGTGTCGCAAATACGCAGTATTTT
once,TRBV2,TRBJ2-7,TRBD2,CASSASGVNSKGEQYF,TGTGCCAGCAGTGCTAGCGGGGTTAACTCGAAGGGCGAGCAGTACTTC
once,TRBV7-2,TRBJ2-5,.,CASSLERADQTQYF,TGTGCCAGCAGCTTAGAGAGGGCGGATCAGACCCAGTACTTC
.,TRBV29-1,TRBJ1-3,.,CSVASGAGNTIYF,TGCAGCGTCGCCTCAGGAGCTGGAAACACCATATATTTT
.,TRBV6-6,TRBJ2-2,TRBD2,CASSPSGTRPGELFF,TGTGCCAGCAGTCCTTCGGGGACTAGACCTGGGGAGCTGTTTTTT
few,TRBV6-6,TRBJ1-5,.,CASSYLGEDQPQHF,TGTGCCAGCAGTTATCTTGGGGAGGATCAGCCCCAGCATTTT
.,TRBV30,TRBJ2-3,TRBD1,CAWDRVTDTQYF,TGTGCCTGGGACAGGGTCACAGATACGCAGTATTTT
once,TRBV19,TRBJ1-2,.,CASAEVASNYGYTF,TGTGCCAGTGCAGAGGTGGCATCTAACTATGGCTACACCTTC
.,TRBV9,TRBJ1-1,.,CASSQDAGNTEAFF,TGTGCCAGCAGCCAAGATGCGGGGAACACTGAAGCTTTCTTT
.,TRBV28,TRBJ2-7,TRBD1,CASSSGQDPYEQYF,TGTGCCAGCAGTTCCGGACAGGACCCCTACGAGCAGTACTTC
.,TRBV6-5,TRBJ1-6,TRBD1,CASRWGQVVSPLHF,TGTGCCAGCAGGTGGGGACAGGTCGTTTCACCCCTCCACTTT
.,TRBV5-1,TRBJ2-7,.,CASSFRSSEVPEGEQYF,TGCGCCAGCAGCTTTAGGTCGTCCGAAGTCCCCGAGGGCGAGCAGTACTTC
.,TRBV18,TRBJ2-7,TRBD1,CASTGQGTYEQYF,TGTGCCAGTACCGGACAGGGGACCTACGAGCAGTACTTC
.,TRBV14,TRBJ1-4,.,CASSRGKGLSPGGEKLFF,TGTGCCAGCAGCCGAGGCAAGGGACTCTCCCCGGGGGGCGAAAAACTGTTTTTT
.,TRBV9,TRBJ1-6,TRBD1,CASSPRPGQNSPLHF,TGTGCCAGCAGCCCGCGTCCGGGACAGAACTCACCCCTCCACTTT